This TCR beta chain was captured in a study of CD8+ T cells in alopecia areata. V dropped 2 bases and J dropped 0 bases, with 11 bases sitting between them. Germline CDR1 and CDR2: ENHRY and SYGVKD. This CDR3 region has 16 residues. In each case, RNA was isolated and then reverse transcribed into cDNA as the sequencing template. Generated by immunoSEQ multiplex PCR, the TCRdb table keeps only in-frame clones and is missing some. This sample yields 100,000 to 150,000 clones, of which about 50% are seen a single time; around 19% belongs to the top ten. Collection of lesional scalp punch biopsies and peripheral blood was performed in alopecia areata patients.

The chain uses TRBV10-3 and TRBJ1-5; D is undetermined. The clonotype comes from a human donor with alopecia areata. Material: CD8+ T cells sorted from blood, obtained at week 0. The CDR3 spells CAISETSDLSNQPQHF. The DNA of the CDR3 is TGTGCCATCAGTGAGACTTCGGACCTTAGCAATCAGCCCCAGCATTTT.